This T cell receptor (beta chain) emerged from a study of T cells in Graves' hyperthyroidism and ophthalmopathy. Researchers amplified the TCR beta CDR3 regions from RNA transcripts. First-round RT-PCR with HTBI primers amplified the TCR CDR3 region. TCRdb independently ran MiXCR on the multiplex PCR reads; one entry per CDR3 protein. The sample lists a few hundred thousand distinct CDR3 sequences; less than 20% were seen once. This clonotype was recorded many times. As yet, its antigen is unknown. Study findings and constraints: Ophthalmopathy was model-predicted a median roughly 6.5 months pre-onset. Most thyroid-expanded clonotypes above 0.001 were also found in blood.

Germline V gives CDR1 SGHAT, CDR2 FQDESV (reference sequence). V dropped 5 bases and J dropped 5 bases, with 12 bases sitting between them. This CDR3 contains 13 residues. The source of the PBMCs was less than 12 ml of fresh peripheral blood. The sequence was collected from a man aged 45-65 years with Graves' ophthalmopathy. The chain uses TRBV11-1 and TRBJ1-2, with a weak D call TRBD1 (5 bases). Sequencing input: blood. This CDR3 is CASSPGTGYGYTF. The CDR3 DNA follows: TGTGCCAGCAGCCCTGGGACGGGATATGGCTACACCTTC. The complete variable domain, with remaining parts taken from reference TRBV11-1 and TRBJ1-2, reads EAEVAQSPRYKITEKSQAVAFWCDPISGHATLYWYRQILGQGPELLVQFQDESVVDDSQLPKDRFSAERLKGVDSTLKIQPAELGDSAMYLCASSPGTGYGYTFGSGTRLTVV.